A selection of T cell receptor beta chains follows, all from one sample in a study of shared clonotypes between healthy human individuals. Clones were sequenced by immunoSEQ multiplex PCR, and TCRdb holds only the in-frame ones, with some missing. The sample records 190,000 or so clones, approximately 62% being singletons. The sequenced sample consisted of memory CD4+ T cells sorted from blood. The source is a man under 40 in good health. Both conserved end residues are part of each CDR3. A D gene is named only where the DNA matches it firmly. Size tells how often a clone was seen (once, few, many) or the class of an expanded clone, and some rows leave it out.

>few|TRBD1|TRBJ2-3|16|TRBV5-1
TGCGCCAGCAGGAGAGGGGGCTCGGTGGGTCCAGATACGCAGTATTTT
CASRRGGSVGPDTQYF
>few|-|TRBJ1-2|13|TRBV7-2
TGTGCCAGCAGCCCACCCAGCCTGGGGGGCTACACCTTC
CASSPPSLGGYTF
>-|TRBD2|TRBJ2-7|15|TRBV6-5
TGTGCCAGCAGTTACCTGGCGGGAGGCGGCTACGAGCAGTACTTC
CASSYLAGGGYEQYF
>-|-|TRBJ1-1|13|TRBV5-4
TGTGCCAGCAGCTTGGATCCGGGGGAGCGGGCTTTCTTT
CASSLDPGERAFF
>-|-|TRBJ2-7|15|TRBV4-1
TGCGCCAGCAGCCAAGAACGAAGGGGGTCGAGCGAGCAGTACTTC
CASSQERRGSSEQYF
>-|TRBD2|TRBJ2-5|14|TRBV5-1
TGCGCCAGCAGCTTGGGGGAACAAGCGGGAGGATCGAACTTC
CASSLGEQAGGSNF
>-|TRBD1|TRBJ1-2|18|TRBV7-2
TGTGCCAGCAGCTTAGATCGGTGGACAGGGGGGCGTTCGAGTGGCTACACCTTC
CASSLDRWTGGRSSGYTF
>-|-|TRBJ2-3|15|TRBV7-8
TGTGCCAGCAGCTTAGCGCGGACAGTTTGGGATACGCAGTATTTT
CASSLARTVWDTQYF
>-|-|TRBJ1-5|17|TRBV28
TGTGCCAGCAGTTTATTTTTGGGTGACAGTGGGAATCAGCCCCAGCATTTT
CASSLFLGDSGNQPQHF
>-|-|TRBJ2-7|13|TRBV19
TGTGCCAGTAGATATCGGGGAAATGACGAGCAGTACTTC
CASRYRGNDEQYF
>many|-|TRBJ2-3|14|TRBV10-3
TGTGCCATCAGTGATTACAGTTACACAGATACGCAGTATTTT
CAISDYSYTDTQYF
>few|-|TRBJ2-1|14|TRBV19
TGTGCCAGTAGCCCGGGACGAGCCTACAATGAGCAGTTCTTC
CASSPGRAYNEQFF
>-|-|TRBJ1-4|12|TRBV5-4
TGTGCCAGCAGCTCAGCTAATGAAAAACTGTTTTTT
CASSSANEKLFF
>few|-|TRBJ1-1|15|TRBV18
TGTGCCAGCTCACCACCCTCACTCGGGGTGGCTGAAGCTTTCTTT
CASSPPSLGVAEAFF
>-|TRBD2|TRBJ2-1|19|TRBV19
TGTGCCAGTAGTGGATACTCCGGGACTAGCGGGAGTTGGCGCAATGAGCAGTTCTTC
CASSGYSGTSGSWRNEQFF
>-|-|TRBJ2-1|15|TRBV18
TGTGCCAGCTCACCAAAACAGGGTTCCTACAATGAGCAGTTCTTC
CASSPKQGSYNEQFF
>-|TRBD1|TRBJ1-3|18|TRBV11-3
TGTGCCAGCAGCTTAGATAGGTCGGGACAGATCTCTGGAAACACCATATATTTT
CASSLDRSGQISGNTIYF
>-|TRBD2|TRBJ2-3|16|TRBV7-7
TGTGCCAGCAGCCCGCGACTAGCGGGAGTCGGGGATACGCAGTATTTT
CASSPRLAGVGDTQYF
>-|-|TRBJ2-7|13|TRBV6-1
TGTGCCAGCAGAAATCCAATATCCTACGAGCAGTACTTC
CASRNPISYEQYF
>-|-|TRBJ1-5|14|TRBV25-1
TGTGCCAGCAGTGAATCCAACATTGGTCGCCCCCAGCATTTT
CASSESNIGRPQHF
>-|-|TRBJ2-1|12|TRBV2
TGTGCCAGCAGTCGTGACGACCGGGAGCAGTTCTTC
CASSRDDREQFF
>many|-|TRBJ2-2|13|TRBV11-3
TGTGCCAGCAGCTTAGTTGAGGGGAGCGAGCTGTTTTTT
CASSLVEGSELFF
>-|-|TRBJ1-1|15|TRBV5-1
TGCGCCAGCAGCTTGGTCCAAGTGGGTACCTCTGAAGCTTTCTTT
CASSLVQVGTSEAFF
>many|TRBD1|TRBJ2-1|14|TRBV7-3
TGTGCCAGCAGCTTTGACAGGGGTTCCAATGAGCAGTTCTTC
CASSFDRGSNEQFF
>-|-|TRBJ2-7|14|TRBV27
TGTGCCAGCAGTCCCAAACCTACAGGCTACGAGCAGTACTTC
CASSPKPTGYEQYF
>-|TRBD2|TRBJ2-3|13|TRBV29-1
TGCAGCGGACTAGCGGGAGGCACAGATACGCAGTATTTT
CSGLAGGTDTQYF
>-|TRBD2|TRBJ2-1|15|TRBV18
TGTGCCAGCTCACAAAGGGCTAGCGGGAGGAATGAGCAGTTCTTC
CASSQRASGRNEQFF
>once|TRBD2|TRBJ2-3|15|TRBV6-1
TGTGCCAGCACCCCGATCACTAGCGGGAGTGGTACGCAGTATTTT
CASTPITSGSGTQYF
>-|TRBD1|TRBJ1-1|18|TRBV13
TGTGCCAGCAGCTTAGTGCCAGGGGGCGCACCACGGACTGGTGAAGCTTTCTTT
CASSLVPGGAPRTGEAFF
>once|-|TRBJ2-1|13|TRBV7-2
TGTGCCAGCAGCAGGGGGGGCGCCAATGAGCAGTTCTTC
CASSRGGANEQFF
>-|-|TRBJ1-2|16|TRBV2
TGTGCCAGCAGCGGTTACCGCGGGGGCGTTGGCTATGGCTACACCTTC
CASSGYRGGVGYGYTF
>-|TRBD1|TRBJ2-7|16|TRBV28
TGTGCCAGCAGTCCACTTGTAGGGACAGACTCCTACGAGCAGTACTTC
CASSPLVGTDSYEQYF